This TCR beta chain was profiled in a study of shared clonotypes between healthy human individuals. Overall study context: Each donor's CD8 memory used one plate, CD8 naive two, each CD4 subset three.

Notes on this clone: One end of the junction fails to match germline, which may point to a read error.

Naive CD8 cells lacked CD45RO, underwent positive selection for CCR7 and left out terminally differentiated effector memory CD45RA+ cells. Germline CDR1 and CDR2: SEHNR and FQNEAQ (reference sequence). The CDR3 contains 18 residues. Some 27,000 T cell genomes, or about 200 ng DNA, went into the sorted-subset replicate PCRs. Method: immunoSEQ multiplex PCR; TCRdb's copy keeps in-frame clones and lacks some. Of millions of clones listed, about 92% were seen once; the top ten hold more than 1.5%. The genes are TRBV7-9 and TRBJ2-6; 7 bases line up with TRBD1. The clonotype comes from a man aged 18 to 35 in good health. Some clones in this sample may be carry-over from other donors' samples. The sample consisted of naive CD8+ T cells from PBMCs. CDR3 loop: CANSSQQAHLEGARVLTF. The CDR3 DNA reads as TGTGCCAACAGCTCCCAACAGGCGCACCTTGAGGGGGCCCGGGTCCTGACTTTC.